The next 11 T cell receptor beta chains were all read from a single sample in a study of blood T cell repertoires in COVID-19. Clones were read by immunoSEQ multiplex PCR, and TCRdb kept only the in-frame ones, dropping some. In the table there are fewer than 400,000 clones, around 83% of which are singletons. Sequenced material: peripheral blood. The receptors originated from a man aged 25-45 years with active or convalescent COVID-19.

The CDR3 region is CATRGGAETQYF. CDR3 in DNA: TGTGCCACCAGAGGGGGCGCGGAGACCCAGTACTTC. The J gene is TRBJ2-5, the V gene TRBV24-1, with TRBD1 identical over 7 bases. CDR1 and CDR2 (germline): KGHDR, SFDVKD. This CDR3 comprises 12 residues. V was clipped by 7 bases and J by 5 bases; unmatched bases: 3.

This clone has just a few counts. At one boundary the junction diverges from the germline segment, which might be a read error. The gene calls are TRBV25-1 and TRBJ2-3; possibly TRBD1 for D (6 bases). The CDR3 spans 11 residues. Germline CDR1 is MGHDK and CDR2 is SYGVNS. The CDR3 DNA reads TGTGCCAGCAGCCGGACAGCTACGCAGTATTTT. Its protein is CASSRTATQYF.

The V gene is TRBV21-1, the J gene TRBJ2-1; the table's TRBD1 call for D was not verified on the DNA. TRBV21-1 is designated a pseudogene. The CDR3 totals 17 residues. CDR3 region: CASSKSGDVRGYNEQFF. The CDR3 DNA follows: TGTGCCAGCAGCAAATCAGGGGATGTGCGTGGCTACAATGAGCAGTTCTTC.

This clone was counted at least ten times. This sequence joins TRBV30 and TRBJ1-2, with 9 bases matching TRBD1. Germline CDR1 reads GTSNPN; CDR2 reads SVGIG (reference sequence). The V segment lost 3 bases and the J segment 8 bases; nucleotides outside the gene matches: 7. The CDR3 runs 13 residues. The CDR3 loop is CAWSRTGDGGYTF. As DNA, the CDR3 is TGTGCCTGGAGCCGGACAGGGGACGGCGGCTACACCTTC.

This clone occurred a few times. J is TRBJ2-1 and V is TRBV13; D not certain. Germline V gives CDR1 PRHDT, CDR2 FYEKMQ (reference sequence). The CDR3 has 12 residues. Between the trimmed V and J ends, which lost 5 bases and 2 bases, there was a span of 4 bases. CDR3 DNA sequence: TGTGCCAGCAGCCCCGCCTACAATGAGCAGTTCTTC. It specifies CASSPAYNEQFF.

This clone was seen at least ten times. This rearrangement joins TRBV5-1 to TRBJ2-2; D uncertain. V lost 4 bases, J lost 2 bases, and 12 bases lay in between. CDR1 and CDR2 (germline): SGHRS, YFSETQ. This CDR3 has 15 amino acids. CDR3 loop: CASSSNNINTGELFF. The CDR3, as DNA: TGCGCCAGCAGCAGTAACAACATTAACACCGGGGAGCTGTTTTTT.

The chain employs TRBV3-1 (or the pseudogene TRBV3-2) and TRBJ2-3; TRBD2 matches at 7 bases. Germline CDR1 reads LGHDT; CDR2 reads YNNKEL (reference sequence). The CDR3 is made up of 16 amino acids. The V and J ends lost 4 bases and 1 base, in that order; junction bases with no gene match: 8. CDR3 region: CASSPSGGSGTDTQYF. Written as DNA, the CDR3 is TGTGCCAGCAGCCCCTCCGGGGGGTCGGGCACAGATACGCAGTATTTT.

The genes are TRBV6-5 and TRBJ2-1, with D unclear. The CDR3 sequence is 12 residues long. V lost 5 bases, J lost 12 bases, and 14 bases lay in between. Germline lookup yields CDR1 MNHEY and CDR2 SVGAGI. This chain's CDR3 is CASSTTTTGQFF. For the CDR3, the DNA is TGTGCCAGCAGTACCACGACCACGGGGCAGTTCTTC.

This clone was recorded only once. J is TRBJ2-3 and V is TRBV9; TRBD2 agrees at 7 bases. V was clipped by 3 bases and J by 1 base; unmatched bases: 2. The V gene's germline CDR1 is SGDLS and CDR2 YYNGEE. The CDR3 runs to 14 residues. In nucleotides, the CDR3 is TGTGCCAGCAGCGGTAGCGGGCGCACAGATACGCAGTATTTT. Protein: CASSGSGRTDTQYF.

J is TRBJ2-1 and V is TRBV6-5; maybe TRBD2 (6 bases). V lost 8 bases to trimming and J lost 10 bases, with 18 bases between them. Per the germline V gene, CDR1 is MNHEY and CDR2 is SVGAGI. The length of the CDR3 is 13 residues. In nucleotides, the CDR3 is TGTGCCAGCGGGCGGGACTTAGCGCGGGAGCAGTTCTTC. Protein: CASGRDLAREQFF.

J is TRBJ2-3 and V is TRBV7-7; 13 bases agree with TRBD2. The junction had 6 bases not matched to a gene; V was cut back by 1 base and J by 5 bases. Germline V gene lookup returns CDR1 SSHAT and CDR2 FNYEAQ (reference sequence). This CDR3 comprises 17 residues. This chain's CDR3 is CASSLGTSGSWGDTQYF. CDR3 sequence (DNA): TGTGCCAGCAGCTTAGGGACTAGCGGGAGTTGGGGAGATACGCAGTATTTT.